This record looks at one T cell receptor (beta chain) sequence and its context. This record belongs to a study of T cells in tuberculosis. Clones were read by immunoSEQ multiplex PCR, and TCRdb kept only the in-frame ones, dropping some. The sample carries 61,000 or so clones, around 86% recorded once. Thawed, overnight-rested PBMC were stained with GMM-loaded CD1B tetramer, viability dye and anti-CD3, then sorted. The lipid loaded on the CD1B tetramers was C32 glucose monomycolate from Rhodococcus equi. After removal of 0 bases from V and 9 bases from J, the junction contained 5 bases not matched to a gene. Per the germline V gene, CDR1 is MGHRA and CDR2 is YSYEKL. This CDR3 contains 15 residues.

The sequence was collected from an adult woman with latent tuberculosis. V and J are TRBV4-1 and TRBJ2-5, with 12 positions matching TRBD2. The sample taken for sequencing was CD1b-GMM tetramer-negative cells sorted from PBMCs. This chain's CDR3 is CASSQDVLAGGSQYF. CDR3 coding DNA: TGCGCCAGCAGCCAAGATGTCCTAGCGGGAGGGTCCCAGTACTTC.